The 8 T cell receptor beta chains below were found in one sample sequenced in a study of Tregs in tolerant kidney transplant recipients. TCRdb keeps only in-frame clones here, not all; method: immunoSEQ multiplex PCR. The data contain some 88,000 clones, more than 80% of them singletons. Input material: CD8+ T cells from blood. These receptors all stem from a human donor in good health.

This chain uses TRBV4-2 with TRBJ2-2; D is ambiguous. This CDR3 contains 15 residues. Germline CDR1 LGHNA, CDR2 YNFKEQ. Deletions cut 4 bases from V and 0 bases from J, with 9 bases between. This CDR3 reads CASSRLPANTGELFF. CDR3 nucleotide sequence: TGTGCCAGCAGCCGATTACCAGCGAACACCGGGGAGCTGTTTTTT.

V gene TRBV6-5 combines with J gene TRBJ2-3; D may be TRBD2 (6 bases). Looked up from germline, CDR1 is MNHEY and CDR2 is SVGAGI. This CDR3 is 16 amino acids long. Trimming cost V 2 bases and J 1 base, with 13 bases left between them. This CDR3 reads CASSYVSGVGTDTQYF. DNA for the CDR3: TGTGCCAGCAGTTACGTGTCGGGGGTGGGCACAGATACGCAGTATTTT.

This chain connects TRBV7-8 to TRBJ1-1, with D perhaps matching TRBD1 (5 bases). Germline V gene sequence: CDR1 SGHVS, CDR2 FQNEAQ. The CDR3 consists of 14 residues. Trimming cost V 5 bases and J 4 bases, with 14 bases left between them. CDR3 in DNA: TGTGCCAGCAGCCTTAGGGGTATCGGCACTGAAGCTTTCTTT. This translates into CASSLRGIGTEAFF.

V and J are TRBV6-5 and TRBJ1-6; D is unresolved. Trimming removed 6 bases from V and 0 bases from J, with 9 bases in between. Germline V gene sequence: CDR1 MNHEY, CDR2 SVGAGI. This CDR3 has 15 residues. DNA for the CDR3: TGTGCCAGCAGCTGGACGGCCTCCTATAATTCACCCCTCCACTTT. This codes for CASSWTASYNSPLHF.

The rearrangement links TRBV4-1 to TRBJ2-7, with TRBD1 matching 12 bases. Germline CDR1 and CDR2: MGHRA and YSYEKL. The CDR3 loop spans 16 amino acids. The junction had 6 bases not matched to a gene; V was cut back by 0 bases and J by 6 bases. CDR3 protein: CASSQEPGTGGREQYF. CDR3 sequence (DNA): TGCGCCAGCAGCCAAGAACCCGGGACAGGGGGCCGCGAGCAGTACTTC.

The chain has TRBV6-1 and TRBJ2-1; TRBD2 aligns across 7 bases. This CDR3 has 15 residues. V lost 0 bases to trimming and J lost 7 bases; unmatched junction nucleotides: 6. Germline values: CDR1 MNHNS, CDR2 SASEGT. CDR3 DNA sequence: TGTGCCAGCAGTGAAGCAGAATGGGGGGGGAATGAGCAGTTCTTC. It codes for CASSEAEWGGNEQFF.

V and J are TRBV9 and TRBJ2-5, with TRBD1 as a possible D gene (6 bases). This CDR3 spans 13 amino acids. The ends were cut back, 0 bases at V and 5 bases at J, with 8 bases in the middle. The germline gives CDR1 SGDLS, CDR2 YYNGEE. The CDR3 DNA sequence: TGTGCCAGCAGCGTAGGAGGGGGTGAGACCCAGTACTTC. Its protein product is CASSVGGGETQYF.

The J gene is TRBJ1-5, the V gene TRBV15; no reliable D call. Germline V gene lookup returns CDR1 LNHNV and CDR2 YYDKDF (reference sequence). V gave up 0 bases and J gave up 3 bases, with 6 bases separating them. The CDR3 extends over 14 amino acids. CDR3 in DNA: TGTGCCACCAGCAGAGATCGAGCCAATCAGCCCCAGCATTTT. This codes for CATSRDRANQPQHF. The whole variable domain, filled in from reference TRBV15 and TRBJ1-5, reads DAMVIQNPRYQVTQFGKPVTLSCSQTLNHNVMYWYQQKSSQAPKLLFHYYDKDFNNEADTPDNFQSRRPNTSFCFLDIRSPGLGDTAMYLCATSRDRANQPQHFGDGTRLSIL.